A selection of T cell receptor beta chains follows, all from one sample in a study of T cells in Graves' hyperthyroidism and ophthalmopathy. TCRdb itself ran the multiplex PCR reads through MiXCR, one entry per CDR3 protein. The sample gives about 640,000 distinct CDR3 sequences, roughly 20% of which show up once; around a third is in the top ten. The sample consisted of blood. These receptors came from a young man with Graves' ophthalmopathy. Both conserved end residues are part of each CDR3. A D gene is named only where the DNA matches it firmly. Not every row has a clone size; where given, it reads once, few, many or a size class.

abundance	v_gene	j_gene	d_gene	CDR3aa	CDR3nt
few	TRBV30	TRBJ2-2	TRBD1	CASAGTVNTGELFF	TGTGCCAGCGCCGGGACAGTTAACACCGGGGAGCTGTTTTTT
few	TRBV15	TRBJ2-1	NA	CATGGGFNEQFF	TGTGCCACCGGAGGCGGCTTCAATGAGCAGTTCTTC
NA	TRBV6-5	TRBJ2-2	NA	CASSYDSAGDTGELFF	TGTGCCAGCAGTTACGATTCGGCAGGGGACACCGGGGAGCTGTTTTTT
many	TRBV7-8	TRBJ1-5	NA	CASSRGRQQGGPQHF	TGTGCCAGCAGCCGAGGGCGGCAACAAGGAGGGCCCCAGCATTTT
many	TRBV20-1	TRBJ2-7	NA	CSVLPGLSYEQYF	TGCAGTGTCCTCCCGGGACTTTCCTACGAGCAGTACTTC
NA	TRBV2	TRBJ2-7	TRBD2	CASTEREGPSHEQYF	TGTGCCAGCACTGAGCGGGAGGGCCCTTCCCACGAGCAGTACTTC
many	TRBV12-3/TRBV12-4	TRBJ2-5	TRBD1	CASSPGQGGETQYF	TGTGCCAGCAGTCCAGGACAGGGGGGAGAGACCCAGTACTTC
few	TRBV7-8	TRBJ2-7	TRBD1	CASSPGQGSWEQYF	TGTGCCAGCAGCCCAGGACAGGGGAGCTGGGAGCAGTACTTC
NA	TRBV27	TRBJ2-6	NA	CASSLIQPSGANVLTF	TGTGCCAGCAGTTTAATCCAACCCTCTGGGGCCAACGTCCTGACTTTC
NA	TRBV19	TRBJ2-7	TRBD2	CAGKTSGLSYEQYF	TGTGCCGGTAAGACTAGCGGCCTCTCCTACGAGCAGTACTTC
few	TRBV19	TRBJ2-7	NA	CASSLTEGYEQYF	TGTGCCAGTAGTCTCACCGAGGGCTACGAGCAGTACTTC
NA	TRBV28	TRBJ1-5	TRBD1	CASSPGTGFKINQPQHF	TGTGCCAGCAGTCCCGGGACAGGGTTTAAGATCAATCAGCCCCAGCATTTT
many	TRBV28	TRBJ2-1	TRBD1	CASSSSGGARYNEQFF	TGTGCCAGCAGTTCATCAGGGGGCGCGAGATACAATGAGCAGTTCTTC
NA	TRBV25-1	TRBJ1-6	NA	CASSDNLNSPLHF	TGTGCCAGCAGTGATAATCTTAATTCACCCCTCCACTTT
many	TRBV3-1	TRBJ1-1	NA	CASSPSPRTEAFF	TGTGCCAGCAGTCCTTCTCCTCGGACTGAAGCTTTCTTT
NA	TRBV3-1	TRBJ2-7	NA	CASSQSLGYGQYF	TGTGCCAGCAGCCAATCCCTGGGTTACGGGCAGTACTTC
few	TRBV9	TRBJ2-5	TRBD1	CASSVAGGAETQYF	TGTGCCAGCAGCGTAGCAGGGGGCGCGGAGACCCAGTACTTC
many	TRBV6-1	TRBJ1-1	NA	CASTSGGNMNTEAFF	TGTGCCAGCACTTCCGGGGGAAACATGAACACTGAAGCTTTCTTT
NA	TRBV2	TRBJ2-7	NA	CASSVNSAWEQYF	TGTGCCAGCAGTGTGAACTCCGCTTGGGAGCAGTACTTC
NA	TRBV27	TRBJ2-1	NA	CASSSGTPKNSYNEQFF	TGTGCCAGCAGTTCCGGGACTCCTAAAAACTCCTACAATGAGCAGTTCTTC
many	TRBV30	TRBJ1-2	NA	CAWGEGYTF	TGTGCCTGGGGGGAAGGCTACACCTTC
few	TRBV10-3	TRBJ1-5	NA	CAIGDGPQHF	TGTGCCATCGGGGACGGGCCCCAGCATTTT
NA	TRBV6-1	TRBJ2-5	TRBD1	CASSRDRSIQETQYF	TGTGCCAGCAGTCGGGACAGGTCAATCCAAGAGACCCAGTACTTC
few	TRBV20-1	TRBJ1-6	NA	CSARDRGGFTDSNSPLHF	TGCAGTGCTAGAGATAGGGGGGGGTTCACAGACTCAAATTCACCCCTCCACTTT
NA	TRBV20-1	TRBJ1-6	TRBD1	CSGGQGGSPLHF	TGCAGCGGCGGACAGGGTGGCTCACCCCTCCACTTT
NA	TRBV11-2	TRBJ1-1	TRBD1	CASSLDGTGRAFF	TGTGCCAGCAGCTTAGACGGGACAGGGAGAGCTTTCTTT
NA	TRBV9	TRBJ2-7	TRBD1	CASSVGDSPYEQYF	TGTGCCAGCAGCGTAGGGGACAGTCCCTACGAGCAGTACTTC
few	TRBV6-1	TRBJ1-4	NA	CASSSFSLPTGRGEKLFF	TGTGCCAGCAGTTCCTTCTCGTTGCCCACCGGTCGTGGTGAAAAACTGTTTTTT
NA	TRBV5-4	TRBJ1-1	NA	CASSSQGRRNTEAFF	TGTGCCAGCAGCTCCCAGGGACGGAGGAACACTGAAGCTTTCTTT
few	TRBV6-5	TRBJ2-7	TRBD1	CASSYSGTGGREQYF	TGTGCCAGCAGTTACTCAGGGACAGGGGGCAGGGAGCAGTACTTC
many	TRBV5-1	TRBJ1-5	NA	CASSFGQKGQPQHF	TGCGCCAGCAGCTTTGGACAGAAAGGTCAGCCCCAGCATTTT
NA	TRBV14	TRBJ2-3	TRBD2	CASSQWGGPRSSDTQYF	TGTGCCAGCAGCCAATGGGGGGGACCCCGAAGCAGCGATACGCAGTATTTT
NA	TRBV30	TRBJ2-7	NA	CAWTPGAAAYEQYF	TGTGCCTGGACGCCCGGGGCGGCAGCCTACGAGCAGTACTTC
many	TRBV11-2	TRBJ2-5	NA	CASSPLNQETQYF	TGTGCCAGCAGCCCCCTGAACCAAGAGACCCAGTACTTC
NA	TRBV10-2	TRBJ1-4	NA	CASSELSPFEKLFF	TGCGCCAGCAGCGAGCTGTCCCCATTTGAAAAACTGTTTTTT
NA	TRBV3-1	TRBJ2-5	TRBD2	CASSQDEGLAVQETQYF	TGTGCCAGCAGCCAAGATGAAGGGCTAGCGGTTCAAGAGACCCAGTACTTC
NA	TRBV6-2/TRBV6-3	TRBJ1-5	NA	CASSLIPGPPTSNQPQHF	TGTGCCAGCAGTCTTATTCCGGGACCTCCGACCAGCAATCAGCCCCAGCATTTT
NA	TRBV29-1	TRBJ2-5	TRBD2	CSVEIAGGGTQYF	TGCAGCGTTGAAATAGCGGGAGGTGGGACCCAGTACTTC
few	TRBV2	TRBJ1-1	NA	CASSEAPQGDTEAFF	TGTGCCAGCAGTGAAGCGCCACAGGGAGACACTGAAGCTTTCTTT
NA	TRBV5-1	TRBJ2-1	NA	CASSLVQYNEQFF	TGCGCCAGCAGCTTGGTGCAGTACAATGAGCAGTTCTTC
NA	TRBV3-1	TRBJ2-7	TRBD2	CASSRQGLAGVYEQYF	TGTGCCAGCAGCCGCCAAGGACTAGCGGGGGTCTACGAGCAGTACTTC
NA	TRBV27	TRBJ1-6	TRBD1	CASSFSGQGLSPLHF	TGTGCCAGCAGTTTTTCGGGACAGGGGTTGTCACCCCTCCACTTT
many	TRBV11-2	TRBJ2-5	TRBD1	CASSSGQRIQETQYF	TGTGCCAGCAGTTCGGGACAGCGAATCCAAGAGACCCAGTACTTC
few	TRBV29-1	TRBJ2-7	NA	CSVGWGVGEQYF	TGCAGCGTTGGATGGGGTGTAGGCGAGCAGTACTTC
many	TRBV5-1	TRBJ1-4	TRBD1	CASSLATGEEEKLFF	TGCGCCAGCAGCTTGGCAACAGGGGAAGAGGAAAAACTGTTTTTT
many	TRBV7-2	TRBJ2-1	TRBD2	CASSLVGRTSRGNEQFF	TGTGCCAGCAGCTTAGTTGGTAGGACTAGTAGGGGCAATGAGCAGTTCTTC
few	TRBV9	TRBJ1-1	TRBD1	CASSDPQGAGNTEAFF	TGTGCCAGCAGCGACCCCCAGGGGGCAGGGAACACTGAAGCTTTCTTT
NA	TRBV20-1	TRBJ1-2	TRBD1	CSARGQIGGYTF	TGCAGTGCTAGGGGACAGATCGGAGGCTACACCTTC
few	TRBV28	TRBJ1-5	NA	CASSFWQGEGPQHF	TGTGCCAGCAGTTTTTGGCAGGGTGAGGGGCCCCAGCATTTT
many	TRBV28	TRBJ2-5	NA	CASSPVYQETQYF	TGTGCCAGCAGTCCAGTGTACCAAGAGACCCAGTACTTC
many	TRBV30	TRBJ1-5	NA	CAWSASELSRQPQHF	TGTGCCTGGAGTGCGTCGGAGCTATCAAGGCAGCCCCAGCATTTT
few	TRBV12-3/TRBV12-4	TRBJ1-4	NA	CASRREAGEKLFF	TGTGCCAGCAGAAGGGAGGCGGGTGAAAAACTGTTTTTT
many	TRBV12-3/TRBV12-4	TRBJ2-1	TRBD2	CASSSASGRLEQFF	TGTGCCAGCAGTTCGGCTAGCGGTCGACTTGAGCAGTTCTTC
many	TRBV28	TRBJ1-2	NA	CASSLHSSYGYTF	TGTGCCAGCAGTTTACACTCCTCCTATGGCTACACCTTC